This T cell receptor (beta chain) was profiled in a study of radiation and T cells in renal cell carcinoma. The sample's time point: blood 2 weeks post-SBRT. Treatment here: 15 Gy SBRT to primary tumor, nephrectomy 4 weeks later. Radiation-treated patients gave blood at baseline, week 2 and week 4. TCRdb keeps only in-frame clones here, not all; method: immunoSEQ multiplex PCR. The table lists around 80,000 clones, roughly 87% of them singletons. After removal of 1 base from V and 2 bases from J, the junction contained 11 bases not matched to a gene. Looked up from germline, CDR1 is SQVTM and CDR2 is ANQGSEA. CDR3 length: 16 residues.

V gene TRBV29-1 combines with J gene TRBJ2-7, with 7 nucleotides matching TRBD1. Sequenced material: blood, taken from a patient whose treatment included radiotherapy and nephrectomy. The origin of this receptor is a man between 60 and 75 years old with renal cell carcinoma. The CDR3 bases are TGCAGCGTTGAAGGGAAAGCCGGGACAGCCACCTACGAGCAGTACTTC. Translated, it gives CSVEGKAGTATYEQYF.